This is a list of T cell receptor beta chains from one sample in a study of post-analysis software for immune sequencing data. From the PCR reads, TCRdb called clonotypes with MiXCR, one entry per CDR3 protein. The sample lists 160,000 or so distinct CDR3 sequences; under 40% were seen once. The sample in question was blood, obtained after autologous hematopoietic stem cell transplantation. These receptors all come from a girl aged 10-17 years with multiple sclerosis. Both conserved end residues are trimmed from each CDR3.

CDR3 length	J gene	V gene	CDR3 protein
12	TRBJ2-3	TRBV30	AWNGGLGTDTQY
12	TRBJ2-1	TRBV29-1	SVEGGAIYNEQF
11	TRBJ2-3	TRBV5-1	ASSPGLADTQY
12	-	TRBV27	ASGPGQGIGEQY
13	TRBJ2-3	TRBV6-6	ASSYTGGPGDTQY
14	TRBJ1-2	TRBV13	ASRRPQGQGNYGYT
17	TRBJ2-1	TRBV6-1	ASNNSPGLAEPDYNEQF
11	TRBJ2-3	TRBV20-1	SARDGVTDTQY
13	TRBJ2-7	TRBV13	ASSSTTSADYEQY
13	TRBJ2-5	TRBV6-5	ASSANPAVVETQY
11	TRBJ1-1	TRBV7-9	ASTPRGGAEAF
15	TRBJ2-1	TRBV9	ASSVETRTSGKNEQF
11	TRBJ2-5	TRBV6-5	ASRAGDMQTQY
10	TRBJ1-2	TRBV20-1	SARHEGYGYT
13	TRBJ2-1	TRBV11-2	ASSPPVGSSGEQF
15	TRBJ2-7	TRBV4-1	ASSQGGSGKFSYEQY
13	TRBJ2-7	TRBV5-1	ASSSEGQRAYEQY
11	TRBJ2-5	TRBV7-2	ASSLEQGETQY
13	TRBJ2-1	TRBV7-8	ASSPASGIVGEQF
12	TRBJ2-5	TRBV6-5	ASSYAGGGETRY
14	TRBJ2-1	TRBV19	ASSTGVDPPYNEQF
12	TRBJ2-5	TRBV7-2	ASSSSGAQETQY
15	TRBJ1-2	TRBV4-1	ASSQLLGGFPSYGYT
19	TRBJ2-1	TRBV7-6	ASSLHGAGEYRGHRGNEQF
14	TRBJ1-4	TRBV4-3	ASSQGGTRGNEKLF
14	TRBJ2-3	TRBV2	ASSDARSPSTDTQY
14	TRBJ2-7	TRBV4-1	ASSQEKRQGIYEQY
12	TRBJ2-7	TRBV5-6	ASSGTSESYEQY
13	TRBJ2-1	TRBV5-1	ASSSLGRGGNEQF
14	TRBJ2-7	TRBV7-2	ASSLDPLAGYNEQY
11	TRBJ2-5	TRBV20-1	SAPGTAGETQY
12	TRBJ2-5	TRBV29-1	SVETSGSGETQY
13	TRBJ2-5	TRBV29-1	SVDYTASGEETQY
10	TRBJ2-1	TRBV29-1	SPRGEDNEQF
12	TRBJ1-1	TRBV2	ASSEAQGRIEAF
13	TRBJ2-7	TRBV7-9	ASSLGTSGMGEQY
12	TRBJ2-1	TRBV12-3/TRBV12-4	ASSLPGPLDEQF
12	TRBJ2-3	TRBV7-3	ASSLGAGSDTQY
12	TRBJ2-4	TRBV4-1	ASSPLAGVEIQY
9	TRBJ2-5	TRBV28	ASTTAAAQY
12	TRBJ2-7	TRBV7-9	ASSRRDRPYEQY
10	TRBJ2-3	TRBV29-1	SADPGEDTQY
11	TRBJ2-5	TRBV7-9	ASSLAGGETQY
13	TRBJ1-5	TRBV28	ASSLPGQGNQPQH
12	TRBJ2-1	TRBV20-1	SASVREGYNEQF
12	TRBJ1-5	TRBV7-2	ASSARLTRQPQH
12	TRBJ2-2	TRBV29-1	SVPKTGGTGELF
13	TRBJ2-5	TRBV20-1	SAPRASGLLETQY
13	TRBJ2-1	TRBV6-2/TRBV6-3	ASSPPTSGREIGF
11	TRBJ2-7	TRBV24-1	ATSDSGLDEQY
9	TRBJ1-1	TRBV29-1	SGDTNTEAF
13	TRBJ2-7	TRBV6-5	ASRYPGGKSNEQY
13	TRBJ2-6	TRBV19	ASSPGDSGANVLT
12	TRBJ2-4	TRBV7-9	ASSRERDAREQY
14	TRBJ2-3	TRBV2	ASTQIAGGGLDTQY
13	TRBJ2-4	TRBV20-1	SARGGRVAENIQY
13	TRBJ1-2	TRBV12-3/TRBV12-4	ASSPNRGANYGYT
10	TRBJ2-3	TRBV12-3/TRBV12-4	ASSPGGDTQY
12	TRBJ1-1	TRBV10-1	ASSESKYGREAF
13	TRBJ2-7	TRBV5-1	ASSLRLAGTYEQY